The sequence of this T cell receptor beta chain was determined in a study of CXCR3-negative and CXCR3-positive naive CD8 T cells. General study results and limits: Sequencing showed both naive subsets with comparably high diversity, and memory CD8+ cells much lower. Naive cells used TRBV-TRBJ genes in much the same way whether CXCR3-negative or CXCR3-positive; memory cells did not. Surface CD5 was comparable between naive subsets; TCR strength was inferred from TRB CDR3 properties.

Via 5' RACE with UMI labels, TRB cDNA libraries were prepared. Each CDR3 protein gets one entry in TCRdb, which reprocessed the 5' RACE reads and gives no DNA. Reported are 38,000 or so distinct CDR3 sequences; the ten largest clones contain under 2%. The germline V gene encodes CDR1 SEHNR and CDR2 FQNEAQ (reference sequence). The CDR3 is made up of 14 amino acids. Turning to this clonotype: Its specificity is not known.

This rearrangement joins TRBV7-9 to TRBJ2-5. Sequences were obtained from naive CXCR3- CD8+ T cells from blood. Subset specified: CD45RO-CCR7+CD27+CD95- naive CD8+ T cells lacking CXCR3 (TNR3-). The source is a human donor in good health. Some clones in this sample may be carry-over from other donors' samples. The CDR3 protein is CASSAWKDQETQYF.